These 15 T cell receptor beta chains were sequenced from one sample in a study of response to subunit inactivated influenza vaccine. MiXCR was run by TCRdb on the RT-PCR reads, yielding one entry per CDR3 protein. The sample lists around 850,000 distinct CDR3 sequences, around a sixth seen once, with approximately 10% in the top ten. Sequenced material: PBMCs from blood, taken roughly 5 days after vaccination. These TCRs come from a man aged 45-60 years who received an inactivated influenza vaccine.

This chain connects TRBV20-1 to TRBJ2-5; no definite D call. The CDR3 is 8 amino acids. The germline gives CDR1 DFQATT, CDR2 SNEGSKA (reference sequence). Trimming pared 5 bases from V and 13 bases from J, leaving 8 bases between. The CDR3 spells CSAPGPYF. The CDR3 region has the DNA TGCAGTGCTCCTGGTCCGTACTTC.

CDR3 loop: CASSEFTSGHQETQYF. For the CDR3, the DNA is TGCGCCAGCAGTGAATTCACTAGCGGACACCAAGAGACCCAGTACTTC. The chain carries TRBV10-1 and TRBJ2-5; 8 nucleotides line up with TRBD2. The CDR3 extends over 16 amino acids. Per germline, CDR1 WNHNN and CDR2 SYGVQD (reference sequence). The V gene end was trimmed by 3 bases and the J gene end by 0 bases; junction bases not matched to a gene: 6.

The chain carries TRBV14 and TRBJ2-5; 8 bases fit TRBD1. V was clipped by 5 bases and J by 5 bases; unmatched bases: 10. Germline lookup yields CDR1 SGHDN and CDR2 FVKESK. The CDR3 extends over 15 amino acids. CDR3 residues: CASSLRTGTRETQYF. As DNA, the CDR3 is TGTGCCAGCAGCTTAAGGACAGGGACGAGGGAGACCCAGTACTTC.

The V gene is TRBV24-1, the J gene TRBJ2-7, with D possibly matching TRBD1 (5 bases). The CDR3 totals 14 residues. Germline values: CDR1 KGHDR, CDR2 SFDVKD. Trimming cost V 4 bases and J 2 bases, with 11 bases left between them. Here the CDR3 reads CATSDPTVPYEQYF. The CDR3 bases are TGTGCCACCAGTGACCCGACAGTACCCTACGAGCAGTACTTC.

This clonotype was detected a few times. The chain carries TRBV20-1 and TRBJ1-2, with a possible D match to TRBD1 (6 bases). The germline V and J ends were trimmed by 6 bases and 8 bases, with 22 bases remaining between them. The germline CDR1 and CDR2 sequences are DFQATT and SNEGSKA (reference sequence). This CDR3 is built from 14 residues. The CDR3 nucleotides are TGCAGTGCCAGTAGAAGGGCCCTGAGGGGGGGCTACACCTTC. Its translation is CSASRRALRGGYTF.

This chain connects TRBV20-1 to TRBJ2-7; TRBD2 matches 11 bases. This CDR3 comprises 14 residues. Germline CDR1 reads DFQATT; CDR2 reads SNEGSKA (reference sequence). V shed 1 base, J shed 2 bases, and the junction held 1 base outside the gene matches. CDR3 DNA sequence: TGCAGTGCTAGAGCGACTAGCGGGACCTACGAGCAGTACTTC. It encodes CSARATSGTYEQYF.

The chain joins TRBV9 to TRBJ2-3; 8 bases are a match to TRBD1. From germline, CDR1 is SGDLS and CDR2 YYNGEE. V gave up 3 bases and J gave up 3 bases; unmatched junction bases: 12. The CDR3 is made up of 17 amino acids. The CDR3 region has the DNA TGTGCCAGCAGCGCTCCTGGACAGGGAAGGGGAACAGATACGCAGTATTTT. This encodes CASSAPGQGRGTDTQYF. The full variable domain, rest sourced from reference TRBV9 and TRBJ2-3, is DSGVTQTPKHLITATGQRVTLRCSPRSGDLSVYWYQQSLDQGLQFLIQYYNGEERAKGNILERFSAQQFPDLHSELNLSSLELGDSALYFCASSAPGQGRGTDTQYFGPGTRLTVL.

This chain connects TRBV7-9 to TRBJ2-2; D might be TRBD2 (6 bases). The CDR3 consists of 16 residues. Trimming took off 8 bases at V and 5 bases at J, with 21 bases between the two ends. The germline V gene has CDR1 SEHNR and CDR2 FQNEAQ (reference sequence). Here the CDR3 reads CASLGAGLVGTGELFF. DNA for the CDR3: TGTGCCAGCCTCGGGGCGGGGCTTGTTGGGACCGGGGAGCTGTTTTTT.

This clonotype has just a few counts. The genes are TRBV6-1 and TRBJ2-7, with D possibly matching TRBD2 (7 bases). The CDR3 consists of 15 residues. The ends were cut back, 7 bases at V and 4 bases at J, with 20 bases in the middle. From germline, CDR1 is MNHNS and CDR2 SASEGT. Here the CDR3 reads CASIPGDYPVYEQYF. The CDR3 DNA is TGTGCCAGCATACCAGGGGACTACCCCGTATACGAGCAGTACTTC.

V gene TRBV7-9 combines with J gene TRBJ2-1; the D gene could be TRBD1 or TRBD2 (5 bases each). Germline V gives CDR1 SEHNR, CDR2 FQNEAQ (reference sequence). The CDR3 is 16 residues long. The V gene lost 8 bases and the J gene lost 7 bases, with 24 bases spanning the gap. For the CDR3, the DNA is TGTGCCAGCGGAGCCTTCCGGGACCCCCGTTGGAATGAGCAGTTCTTC. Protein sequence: CASGAFRDPRWNEQFF.

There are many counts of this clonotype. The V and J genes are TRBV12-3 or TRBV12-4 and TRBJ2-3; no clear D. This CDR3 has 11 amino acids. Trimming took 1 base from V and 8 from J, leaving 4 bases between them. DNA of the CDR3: TGTGCCAGCAGTTTAGGGTCTACGCAGTATTTT. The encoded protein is CASSLGSTQYF.

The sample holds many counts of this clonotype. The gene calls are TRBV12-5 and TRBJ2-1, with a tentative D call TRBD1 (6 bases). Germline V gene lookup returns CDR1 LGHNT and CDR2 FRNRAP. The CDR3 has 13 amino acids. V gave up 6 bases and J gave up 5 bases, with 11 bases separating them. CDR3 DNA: TGTGCTAGTGGCAGACAGGAAGACAATGAGCAGTTCTTC. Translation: CASGRQEDNEQFF.

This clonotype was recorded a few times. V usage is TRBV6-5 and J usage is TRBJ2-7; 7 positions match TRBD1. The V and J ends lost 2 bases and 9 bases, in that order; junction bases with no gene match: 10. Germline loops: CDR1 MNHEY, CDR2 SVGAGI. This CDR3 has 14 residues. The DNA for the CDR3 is TGTGCCAGCAGTTACACGCGACAGGGAAGGGTGCAGTACTTC. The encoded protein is CASSYTRQGRVQYF.

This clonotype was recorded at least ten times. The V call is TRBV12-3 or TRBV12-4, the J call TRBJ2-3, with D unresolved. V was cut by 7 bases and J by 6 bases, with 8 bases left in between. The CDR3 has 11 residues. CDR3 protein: CASTLGDTQYF. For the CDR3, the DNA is TGTGCCAGCACCTTAGGGGATACGCAGTATTTT.

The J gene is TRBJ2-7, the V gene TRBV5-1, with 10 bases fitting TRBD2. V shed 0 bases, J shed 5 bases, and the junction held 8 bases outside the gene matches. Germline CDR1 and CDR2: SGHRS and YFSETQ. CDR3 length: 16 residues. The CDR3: CASSLVSGRAFNEQYF. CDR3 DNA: TGCGCCAGCAGCTTGGTGAGCGGGAGGGCCTTCAACGAGCAGTACTTC.